This entry features one TCR beta chain sequence. Its target is unknown. This may come from a read error, since a much larger clone is one base off. This specimen comes from a study of neurological immune-mediated disorders. Study-wide results and caveats: Across subjects, no CDR3 amino acid sequence appeared in expanded clones of more than one subject, a finding that suggested private repertoires in all groups.

Germline-derived CDR1 and CDR2 are SGHTA and FQGTGA. V lost 5 bases to trimming and J lost 0 bases; unmatched junction nucleotides: 3. The CDR3 is 14 residues long. The cDNA was produced through 5'RACE with 10-nucleotide random UMIs. TCRdb reanalysed the 5' RACE reads using MiXCR and keeps one entry per CDR3 protein. The table shows some 53,000 distinct CDR3 sequences, with around 17% occurring only once. The study built unsorted libraries from 2 million PBMCs kept at -80 C. The V and J genes are TRBV7-3 and TRBJ2-5, with 7 bases matching TRBD1. The sequenced sample was PBMCs. The origin of this receptor is a man in his fifties or sixties in good health. The CDR3 loop reads CASSRQGDQETQYF. CDR3 bases: TGTGCCAGCAGCCGACAGGGTGACCAAGAGACCCAGTACTTC.